Ten or more counts support the clone carrying this TCR beta chain. Its antigen is still unknown. The entry originates in a study of glioma-infiltrating T cells. Study results and limitations: Tissue and blood shared very few CDR3 sequences. Tissue-blood divergence was below expectation in non-neoplastic patients, above in gliomas.

The iRepertoire nested amplicon-rescue multiplex PCR amplified TCR alpha and beta CDR3s from RNA. Input was roughly 100-450 ng of tissue mRNA or PBMC total RNA. Using its own MiXCR run on the multiplex PCR reads, TCRdb lists one record per CDR3 protein. The repertoire has tens of thousands of distinct CDR3 sequences, 20% to 25% of them found once; the top ten carry more than 6.5%. This TCR derives from a human donor with low-grade glioma or glioblastoma, undergoing nonglioma brain surgery, or in good health (not recorded which). Material for sequencing was glioma tissue, nonneoplastic brain tissue, or PBMCs (not recorded which).

The CDR3 coding sequence is TGTGCCAGCAGCCTGACCGGGACAGGTTTCGGCTACACCTTC. It translates to CASSLTGTGFGYTF. This sequence joins TRBV27 and TRBJ1-2; 8 bases are shared with TRBD1. The CDR3 length is 14 residues. The V gene end was trimmed by 6 bases and the J gene end by 8 bases; junction bases not matched to a gene: 11. Germline V CDR1 and CDR2: MNHEY, SMNVEV (reference sequence).